This T cell receptor (beta chain) originates from a study of regulatory T cells in long-lasting Graves disease. V lost 6 bases and J 10 bases, leaving 16 bases between the germline ends. The CDR3 is 13 residues long. Per germline, CDR1 LNHDA and CDR2 SQIVND (reference sequence). This clonotype showed up just once. Time point here: persistent/refractory GD, antithyroid drugs over 5 years with positive TRAb. TCR sequences were obtained from RNA taken from PBMCs. To make TCR beta libraries, researchers used iRepertoire HTBI primers and Arm-PCR of CDR3 regions. TCRdb passed the multiplex PCR reads through MiXCR, listing each CDR3 protein once. Among a few hundred thousand distinct CDR3 sequences listed, around 24% were seen once.

The chain combines TRBV19 with TRBJ2-1; TRBD1 or TRBD2 may be the D gene (6 bases each). This specimen was peripheral blood mononuclear cells (PBMCs), taken when the disease was refractory, from a patient treated with antithyroid drugs. The TCR sequence derives from a female donor with Graves disease. The CDR3 sequence: CASSRQTGAEQFF. Here the CDR3 DNA reads TGTGCCAGTAGCCGCCAAACGGGGGCGGAGCAGTTCTTC.